The 28 T cell receptor beta chains given below trace back to one sample, sequenced in a study of blood T cell repertoires in COVID-19. TCRdb keeps only in-frame clones here, not all; method: immunoSEQ multiplex PCR. Here the sample spans hundreds of thousands of clones, approximately 86% being singletons. The source material was peripheral blood. The receptor source for this set is a woman aged 25 to 45 who had recovered from COVID-19.

The chain joins TRBV9 to TRBJ2-1; 10 bases agree with TRBD2. V dropped 4 bases and J dropped 8; count of bases not matched to a gene: 12. The CDR3 runs 16 residues. Per the germline V gene, CDR1 is SGDLS and CDR2 is YYNGEE. The DNA for the CDR3 is TGTGCCAGCAGCCCGAGCCCTAGCGGGAGTCAGGATGAGCAGTTCTTC. Amino acid sequence: CASSPSPSGSQDEQFF.

This clone came up many times. The rearrangement uses TRBV12-5 and TRBJ2-3; 7 nucleotides line up with TRBD1. V gave up 6 bases and J gave up 1 base; unmatched junction bases: 7. Germline loops: CDR1 LGHNT, CDR2 FRNRAP. This CDR3 has 15 residues. The chain's CDR3 is CASGGGGQGTDTQYF. Written as DNA, the CDR3 is TGTGCTAGTGGGGGCGGCGGACAGGGCACAGATACGCAGTATTTT.

V usage is TRBV29-1 and J usage is TRBJ2-7, with D possibly matching TRBD2 (5 bases). Trimming pared 4 bases from V and 3 bases from J, leaving 10 bases between. Germline CDR1 SQVTM, CDR2 ANQGSEA. The CDR3 covers 12 residues. The CDR3 DNA sequence: TGCAGCGTTGGAGGGAATTACTACGAGCAGTACTTC. It is translated as CSVGGNYYEQYF.

The V call is TRBV28, the J call TRBJ2-3, with TRBD2 matching over 16 bases. CDR1 is MDHEN, CDR2 SYDVKM, per germline. V lost 5 bases, J lost 7 bases, and 6 bases stayed unmatched. The CDR3 consists of 16 residues. CDR3 residues: CASSGGTSGRGYTQYF. CDR3 coding DNA: TGTGCCAGCAGTGGGGGGACTAGCGGGAGGGGATATACGCAGTATTTT.

Regarding this clone: Different DNA sequences within this sample yield the same CDR3. The J gene is TRBJ1-2, the V gene TRBV28; D is undetermined. The CDR3 sequence is 12 residues long. V dropped 5 bases and J dropped 2 bases, with 6 bases sitting between them. In germline, CDR1 is MDHEN, CDR2 SYDVKM. The CDR3 region is CASSPSNYGYTF. CDR3 bases: TGTGCCAGCAGTCCTAGCAACTATGGCTACACCTTC.

This sequence joins TRBV28 and TRBJ1-1; TRBD1 agrees at 7 bases. This CDR3 is built from 13 residues. Trimming at V came to 2 bases and at J to 7 bases, leaving 4 bases not matched to a gene. Per the germline V gene, CDR1 is MDHEN and CDR2 is SYDVKM. The CDR3 loop reads CASSLRGGDEAFF. The CDR3 bases are TGTGCCAGCAGTTTAAGAGGGGGCGATGAAGCTTTCTTT.

The V gene is TRBV5-4, the J gene TRBJ2-1, with D unclear. The CDR3 has 13 amino acids. The V gene's germline CDR1 is SGHNT and CDR2 YYREEE (reference sequence). Trimming removed 10 bases at V and 3 bases at J, with 14 bases between. CDR3 sequence: CAATTENYNEQFF. CDR3 DNA sequence: TGTGCCGCCACGACGGAGAACTACAATGAGCAGTTCTTC. Using reference TRBV5-4 and TRBJ2-1 for the parts outside the CDR3, the full variable domain is ETGVTQSPTHLIKTRGQQVTLRCSSQSGHNTVSWYQQALGQGPQFIFQYYREEENGRGNFPPRFSGLQFPNYSSELNVNALELDDSALYLCAATTENYNEQFFGPGTRLTVL.

V gene TRBV5-6 combines with J gene TRBJ2-3; 7 bases are shared with TRBD1. The V segment lost 0 bases and the J segment 1 base; nucleotides outside the gene matches: 5. CDR1 SGHDT and CDR2 YYEEEE come from the germline V gene. The CDR3 has 16 residues. DNA of the CDR3: TGTGCCAGCAGCTTGGAGGGGGCGGGTGGCACAGATACGCAGTATTTT. It translates to CASSLEGAGGTDTQYF.

The chain carries TRBV28 and TRBJ2-2, with 11 positions matching TRBD2. CDR1 and CDR2 from the germline V gene are MDHEN and SYDVKM. The J segment lost 0 bases and the V segment lost 3 bases, leaving 6 bases of the junction unmatched. The CDR3 consists of 18 residues. DNA of the CDR3: TGTGCCAGCAGTTTTGAGTTGGGACTAGCGGCGAACACCGGGGAGCTGTTTTTT. Translated: CASSFELGLAANTGELFF. Based on the CDR3 plus reference TRBV28 and TRBJ2-2, the full variable domain is DVKVTQSSRYLVKRTGEKVFLECVQDMDHENMFWYRQDPGLGLRLIYFSYDVKMKEKGDIPEGYSVSREKKERFSLILESASTNQTSMYLCASSFELGLAANTGELFFGEGSRLTVL.

The chain combines TRBV5-1 with TRBJ1-4; 8 nucleotides align to TRBD1. The CDR3 is 15 residues long. Unmatched junction bases numbered 6, after V lost 6 bases and J lost 2 bases. The germline gives CDR1 SGHRS, CDR2 YFSETQ. The CDR3 DNA sequence: TGCGCCAGCACTTCAGGGGGCTTGACTAATGAAAAACTGTTTTTT. It is translated as CASTSGGLTNEKLFF. Variable domain in full (rest from reference TRBV5-1 and TRBJ1-4): KAGVTQTPRYLIKTRGQQVTLSCSPISGHRSVSWYQQTPGQGLQFLFEYFSETQRNKGNFPGRFSGRQFSNSRSEMNVSTLELGDSALYLCASTSGGLTNEKLFFGSGTQLSVL.

This sequence joins TRBV5-5 and TRBJ1-5, with unresolved D. Between the trimmed V and J ends, which lost 2 bases and 0 bases, there was a span of 9 bases. Germline assignment: CDR1 SGHKS and CDR2 YYEKEE (reference sequence). The CDR3 is 15 amino acids. The CDR3 loop is CASSLGGNSNQPQHF. Here the CDR3 DNA reads TGTGCCAGCAGCTTAGGCGGGAATAGCAATCAGCCCCAGCATTTT.

The gene calls are TRBV4-2 and TRBJ2-3, with 8 bases aligning to TRBD2. This CDR3 is 18 amino acids long. Germline CDR1 reads LGHNA; CDR2 reads YNFKEQ. V shed 0 bases and J 5 bases; nucleotides not matched to a gene: 13. The CDR3 coding sequence is TGTGCCAGCAGCCAAGATCGACGGGAGGGCATAGGAGTAGATACGCAGTATTTT. Translation gives CASSQDRREGIGVDTQYF.

This chain uses TRBV30 with TRBJ2-7, with D possibly being TRBD1 (5 bases). Trimming took 3 bases from V and 2 from J, leaving 11 bases between them. The CDR3 has 13 residues. Germline CDR1 and CDR2: GTSNPN and SVGIG (reference sequence). CDR3 amino acids: CAWSRVTTYEQYF. Here the CDR3 DNA reads TGTGCCTGGAGCAGGGTGACGACCTACGAGCAGTACTTC.

This chain joins TRBV6-5 and TRBJ1-1; D not resolved. Germline lookup yields CDR1 MNHEY and CDR2 SVGAGI. Trimming pared 8 bases from V and 2 bases from J, leaving 12 bases between. The CDR3 totals 13 residues. CDR3 residues: CASGRVSNTEAFF. CDR3 coding DNA: TGTGCCAGCGGCCGGGTCTCAAACACTGAAGCTTTCTTT.

This chain joins TRBV6-5 and TRBJ2-7; 10 bases line up with TRBD2. Looked up from germline, CDR1 is MNHEY and CDR2 is SVGAGI. This CDR3 region has 14 residues. V lost 6 bases to trimming and J lost 2 bases; unmatched junction nucleotides: 4. The CDR3 nucleotides read TGTGCCAGCAGAAGACTAGCGGGTCCCTACGAGCAGTACTTC. Protein product: CASRRLAGPYEQYF.

The gene calls are TRBV7-2 and TRBJ2-3; 9 positions match TRBD1. The CDR3 consists of 16 residues. The germline CDR1 and CDR2 sequences are SGHTA and FQGNSA. V was clipped by 0 bases and J by 7 bases; unmatched bases: 8. In nucleotides, the CDR3 is TGTGCCAGCAGCTTAGCCGGGGACAGGGTACGAAATACGCAGTATTTT. Translation: CASSLAGDRVRNTQYF.

The V gene is TRBV6-2 or TRBV6-3, the J gene TRBJ1-2; D unclear. With 4 bases removed from V and 8 bases from J, the gap between germline ends came to 14 bases. In germline, CDR1 is MNHEY, CDR2 SVGEGT. This CDR3 comprises 13 residues. Here the CDR3 reads CASSLASEGGYTF. The CDR3 coding sequence is TGTGCCAGCAGTTTGGCAAGCGAGGGCGGCTACACCTTC.

The rearrangement joins TRBV3-1 (or the pseudogene TRBV3-2) to TRBJ2-1; D possibly corresponds to TRBD1 (6 bases). CDR1 is LGHDT, CDR2 YNNKEL, per germline (reference sequence). V shed 0 bases and J shed 8 bases, with 17 bases lying between them. CDR3 length: 16 residues. DNA for the CDR3: TGTGCCAGCAGCCAAGATGGCCAGGGGTCCGCCCATGAGCAGTTCTTC. Its translation is CASSQDGQGSAHEQFF.

This clone showed up just once. CDR3: CASKGGANIQYF. In DNA, the CDR3 is TGCGCCAGCAAAGGAGGGGCGAACATTCAGTACTTC. The chain uses TRBV4-1 and TRBJ2-4; D perhaps matches TRBD2 (6 bases). Trimming shortened V by 7 bases and J by 7 bases, and 11 bases separated the two germline ends. Germline CDR1 reads MGHRA; CDR2 reads YSYEKL. This CDR3 region has 12 residues.

The V call is TRBV20-1, the J call TRBJ2-1; TRBD1 might be the D (6 bases). Germline V lookup: CDR1 DFQATT, CDR2 SNEGSKA (reference sequence). This CDR3 is 11 amino acids long. V shed 4 bases and J shed 7 bases, with 8 bases lying between them. The CDR3 reads CSANTGNEQFF. DNA of the CDR3: TGCAGTGCTAACACAGGGAATGAGCAGTTCTTC.

The chain employs TRBV7-9 and TRBJ2-7, with TRBD2 matching 12 bases. J was trimmed by 5 bases and V by 6 bases; bases with no gene match: 8. The CDR3 is 15 amino acids. Germline V gene data show CDR1 as SEHNR and CDR2 as FQNEAQ (reference sequence). This CDR3 is CASSRGLAGSHEQYF. CDR3 in DNA: TGTGCCAGCAGTAGAGGACTAGCGGGATCGCACGAGCAGTACTTC.

The genes are TRBV5-1 and TRBJ2-7, with D perhaps matching TRBD1 (6 bases). V lost 4 bases and J lost 7, with 9 bases in between. Germline CDR1 is SGHRS and CDR2 is YFSETQ. This CDR3 is built from 11 residues. In DNA, the CDR3 is TGCGCCAGCAGCACAGGGCGGGAGCAGTACTTC. Its translation: CASSTGREQYF.

This chain uses TRBV7-2 with TRBJ1-1, with a possible D match to TRBD1 (5 bases). The germline CDR1 and CDR2 sequences are SGHTA and FQGNSA. This CDR3 has 12 amino acids. V was trimmed by 5 bases and J by 3 bases, leaving 7 bases between them. CDR3 sequence: CASSPGYTEAFF. The CDR3, as DNA: TGTGCCAGCAGCCCAGGGTACACTGAAGCTTTCTTT.

The chain has TRBV7-9 and TRBJ2-2; D gene uncertain. The germline V gene has CDR1 SEHNR and CDR2 FQNEAQ (reference sequence). This CDR3 has 12 amino acids. Trimming removed 5 bases from V and 5 bases from J, with 6 bases in between. CDR3 protein: CASSPVTGELFF. The CDR3 DNA reads TGTGCCAGCAGCCCTGTAACCGGGGAGCTGTTTTTT.

The V call is TRBV4-3, the J call TRBJ2-2, with D unresolved. Trimming cost V 0 bases and J 9 bases, with 17 bases left between them. The CDR3 length is 16 residues. The germline gives CDR1 LGHNA, CDR2 YSLEER. CDR3 loop: CASSQDRSGLHRELFF. Written as DNA, the CDR3 is TGCGCCAGCAGCCAAGATAGATCAGGTTTGCACCGGGAGCTGTTTTTT.

V gene TRBV9 combines with J gene TRBJ2-3; the D gene is possibly TRBD2 (5 bases). Trimming pared 2 bases from V and 6 bases from J, leaving 16 bases between. The germline V gene has CDR1 SGDLS and CDR2 YYNGEE. The CDR3 length is 15 residues. The CDR3 nucleotides are TGTGCCAGCAGCGTCGAAGGCGAGCGCGGGGATACGCAGTATTTT. This encodes CASSVEGERGDTQYF.

This chain connects TRBV27 to TRBJ2-1; TRBD1 matches at 7 bases. V was pared by 8 bases and J by 2 bases, with 9 bases of the junction left unmatched. Germline V gives CDR1 MNHEY, CDR2 SMNVEV (reference sequence). The CDR3 has 15 amino acids. The CDR3 protein is CASGAAGQAYNEQFF. CDR3 coding DNA: TGTGCCAGCGGAGCCGCTGGACAGGCCTACAATGAGCAGTTCTTC.

The chain combines TRBV30 with TRBJ1-6, with TRBD1 matching over 7 bases. The V and J ends lost 5 bases and 2 bases, in that order; junction bases with no gene match: 0. Germline CDR1 GTSNPN, CDR2 SVGIG (reference sequence). This CDR3 has 13 residues. This CDR3 is CAWDRAYNSPLHF. The CDR3 region has the DNA TGTGCCTGGGACAGGGCCTATAATTCACCCCTCCACTTT.